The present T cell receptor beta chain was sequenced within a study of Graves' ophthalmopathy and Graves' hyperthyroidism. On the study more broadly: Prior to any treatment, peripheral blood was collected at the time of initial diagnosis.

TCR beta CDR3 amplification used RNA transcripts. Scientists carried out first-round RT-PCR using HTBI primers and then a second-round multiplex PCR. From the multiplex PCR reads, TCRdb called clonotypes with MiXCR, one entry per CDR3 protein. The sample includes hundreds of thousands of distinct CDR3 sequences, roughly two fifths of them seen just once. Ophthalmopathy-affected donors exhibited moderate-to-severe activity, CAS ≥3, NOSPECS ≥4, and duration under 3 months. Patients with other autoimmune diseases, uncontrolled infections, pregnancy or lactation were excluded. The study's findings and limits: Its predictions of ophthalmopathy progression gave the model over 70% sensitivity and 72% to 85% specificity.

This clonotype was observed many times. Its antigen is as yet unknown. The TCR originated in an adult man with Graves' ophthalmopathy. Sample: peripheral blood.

The CDR3, as DNA: TGTGCCAGCACCCTCGGGACATCGAACACCGGGGAGCTGTTTTTT. Translating gives CASTLGTSNTGELFF. The chain is built from TRBV7-2 and TRBJ2-2; D is possibly TRBD1 (6 bases). Germline CDR1 is SGHTA and CDR2 is FQGNSA. CDR3 length equals 15 residues. Between the trimmed V and J ends, which lost 7 bases and 0 bases, there was a span of 12 bases.